These 12 T cell receptor beta chains were sequenced from one sample in a study of shared clonotypes between healthy human individuals. Produced via immunoSEQ multiplex PCR; TCRdb's table is partial and in-frame only. The profile shows some 490,000 clones, more than 65% of them singletons. Sequencing was carried out using PBMCs. All receptors derive from a woman aged 40 to 50 in good health. Some clones in this sample may be carry-over from other donors' samples.

Worth noting for this clone: This may be a read error: a much more frequent sequence differs by one nucleotide. The rearrangement links TRBV5-1 to TRBJ2-1; 9 positions agree with TRBD2. The CDR3 totals 19 residues. Germline V gene lookup returns CDR1 SGHRS and CDR2 YFSETQ. J gave up 3 bases and V 4 bases, and 17 bases lay outside the gene matches. The CDR3 DNA reads as TGCGCCAGCAGCCTCTTCATGCTGTCGACTAGCGGAAACTACAATGAGCAGTTCTTC. Its translation is CASSLFMLSTSGNYNEQFF.

A remark on this clone: This sequence is one base from a far larger clone and is likely a read error. V and J are TRBV2 and TRBJ2-4, with TRBD2 matching 14 bases. CDR3 length equals 15 residues. CDR1 is SNHLY, CDR2 FYNNEI, per germline. V lost 7 bases and J lost 6; bases outside the gene matches: 5. The CDR3: CASILGTSGRNIQYF. In nucleotides, the CDR3 is TGTGCCAGCATCCTAGGGACTAGCGGGAGAAACATTCAGTACTTC.

About this clone: This same CDR3 is encoded by further DNA sequences in the sample. The chain uses TRBV7-3 and TRBJ2-5; 13 bases match TRBD2. There are 14 residues in the CDR3. After removal of 5 bases from V and 5 bases from J, the junction contained 2 bases not matched to a gene. Germline lookup yields CDR1 SGHTA and CDR2 FQGTGA. DNA of the CDR3: TGTGCCAGCAGCCCGGGACTAGCGGGGGAGACCCAGTACTTC. Amino acid sequence: CASSPGLAGETQYF.

The chain employs TRBV6-1 and TRBJ2-7, with a weak D call TRBD1 (6 bases). The CDR3 is 13 residues long. Trimming pared 2 bases from V and 4 bases from J, leaving 9 bases between. CDR1 MNHNS and CDR2 SASEGT come from the germline V gene. The CDR3 DNA is TGTGCCAGCAGTGAATGGCAGGGGTACGAGCAGTACTTC. Translating it yields CASSEWQGYEQYF.

On this clone itself: One base away lies a much larger clone, so this may be a sequencing read error. The genes are TRBV15 and TRBJ2-3; D is unresolved. This CDR3 is 13 amino acids long. The germline gives CDR1 LNHNV, CDR2 YYDKDF (reference sequence). As DNA, the CDR3 is TGTGCCACCCGCAGTATGGGCACAGATACGCAGTATTTT. Translating gives CATRSMGTDTQYF. Full variable domain (remainder filled in from reference TRBV15 and TRBJ2-3): DAMVIQNPRYQVTQFGKPVTLSCSQTLNHNVMYWYQQKSSQAPKLLFHYYDKDFNNEADTPDNFQSRRPNTSFCFLDIRSPGLGDTAMYLCATRSMGTDTQYFGPGTRLTVL.

This sequence joins TRBV7-3 and TRBJ2-7; 10 bases fit TRBD1. The CDR3 sequence is 15 residues long. Germline CDR1 SGHTA, CDR2 FQGTGA. V shed 3 bases and J 7 bases; nucleotides not matched to a gene: 9. CDR3 sequence: CASSLVGGTGVEQYF. The CDR3 nucleotides read TGTGCCAGCAGCTTGGTGGGCGGGACAGGGGTTGAGCAGTACTTC.

The CDR3 DNA reads TGTGCCAGCAGTCGGACAGGGGATGGCTACACCTTC. It translates to CASSRTGDGYTF. The chain recombines TRBV7-8 with TRBJ1-2, with TRBD1 matching over 9 bases. V trimming: 6 bases; J trimming: 6 bases; junction bases outside the gene matches: 2. The length of the CDR3 is 12 residues. Germline V gene sequence: CDR1 SGHVS, CDR2 FQNEAQ.

Comment on this clone: With only one base between it and a far larger clone, this is likely a read error. This same CDR3 is encoded by further DNA sequences in the sample. The J gene is TRBJ2-7, the V gene TRBV4-3; possibly TRBD1 for D (5 bases). V was clipped by 4 bases and J by 0 bases, with 16 bases between them. This CDR3 is built from 16 residues. CDR1 and CDR2 from the germline V gene are LGHNA and YSLEER. The CDR3 nucleotides read TGCGCCAGCAGCCCCCGGCACCCAGACAGCTCCTACGAGCAGTACTTC. Protein sequence: CASSPRHPDSSYEQYF.

The chain has TRBV28 and TRBJ2-3; tentative D call: TRBD1 (5 bases). The CDR3 runs to 15 residues. The V and J ends lost 7 bases and 1 base respectively, with 15 bases between them. The germline CDR1 and CDR2 sequences are MDHEN and SYDVKM. The CDR3 is CASTPWQGGTDTQYF. The CDR3 nucleotides read TGTGCCAGCACCCCCTGGCAGGGCGGCACAGATACGCAGTATTTT.

The chain combines TRBV15 with TRBJ2-1, with 10 bases matching TRBD2. Germline V CDR1 and CDR2: LNHNV, YYDKDF (reference sequence). Trimming at V came to 0 bases and at J to 9 bases, leaving 17 bases not matched to a gene. The CDR3 totals 19 residues. The DNA for the CDR3 is TGTGCCACCAGCAGAGAGAGGAAGCTAGCGGGAGCAGATACTAGTGAGCAGTTCTTC. Residues: CATSRERKLAGADTSEQFF. The full variable domain, in which reference TRBV15 and TRBJ2-1 provide the parts outside the CDR3, is DAMVIQNPRYQVTQFGKPVTLSCSQTLNHNVMYWYQQKSSQAPKLLFHYYDKDFNNEADTPDNFQSRRPNTSFCFLDIRSPGLGDTAMYLCATSRERKLAGADTSEQFFGPGTRLTVL.

This clone was seen just once. Other DNA sequences within the sample encode an identical CDR3. The CDR3 spells CASSLGYNEQFF. In nucleotides, the CDR3 is TGTGCCAGCAGTTTGGGGTACAATGAGCAGTTCTTC. V and J are TRBV28 and TRBJ2-1; no reliable D call. The CDR3 covers 12 residues. The V gene's germline CDR1 is MDHEN and CDR2 SYDVKM. The germline V and J ends were trimmed by 3 bases and 4 bases, with 4 bases remaining between them.

As regards this clone: It is likely a read error: a sequence one base away is far more abundant. The chain recombines TRBV27 with TRBJ1-5; unclear D gene. This CDR3 is built from 14 residues. CDR1 is MNHEY and CDR2 is SMNVEV in the germline V gene (reference sequence). The DNA for the CDR3 is TGTGCCAGCAGTTTAAGGTATAGCAATAAGCCCCAGCATTTT. Amino acid sequence: CASSLRYSNKPQHF.